The sequence of this T cell receptor (beta chain) was determined in a study of blood T cell repertoires in COVID-19. Study in general: The study drew acute and convalescent COVID-19 samples from the United States, Italy and Spain. The analysed material was cDNA or gDNA that came from T cells, B-cell-depleted T cells, or PBMCs.

This CDR3 spans 17 amino acids. Germline-derived CDR1 and CDR2 are LNHNV and YYDKDF (reference sequence). The V gene lost 4 bases and the J gene lost 0 bases, with 13 bases spanning the gap. In the original processing: The authors estimated nucleated cell counts from reference gene primer amplification. Measured with immunoSEQ multiplex PCR; TCRdb has only the in-frame clones, and not every one. The V and J calls and clone size were taken over from that table, and D and trimming were inferred from the DNA. The sample records just over 150,000 clones, 85% to 90% being singletons. The chain joins TRBV15 to TRBJ2-6, with D unclear. This TCR was sampled from a woman in her thirties or forties with acute or convalescent COVID-19. Sequencing was performed on peripheral blood. DNA for the CDR3: TGTGCCACCAGCAAGATAGTGCGGAACTCTGGGGCCAACGTCCTGACTTTC. As protein: CATSKIVRNSGANVLTF.